This T cell receptor (beta chain) was found in a study of blood T cells in healthy people across ages. The use of a sample-barcoded 5' primer and a J-beta primer mix characterized a second PCR of about 7 to 12 cycles. TCRdb redid the calling of the 5' RACE reads with MiXCR, one entry per CDR3 protein. The sample includes 800,000 to 950,000 distinct CDR3 sequences, under 50% of them seen just once. V lost 6 bases to trimming and J lost 6 bases, with 22 bases between them. This CDR3 is built from 16 residues. Germline-derived CDR1 and CDR2 are MNHEY and SMNVEV (reference sequence). This clonotype was recorded a few times.

The source of this sequence is a man aged 25-45 years in good health. The J gene is TRBJ2-3, the V gene TRBV27; D possibly matches TRBD1 or TRBD2 (5 bases each). The sequencing input was blood. In nucleotides, the CDR3 is TGTGCCAGCAGCCCGCAGGGCGGGCTTGTGGGGGATACGCAGTATTTT. The encoded protein is CASSPQGGLVGDTQYF.